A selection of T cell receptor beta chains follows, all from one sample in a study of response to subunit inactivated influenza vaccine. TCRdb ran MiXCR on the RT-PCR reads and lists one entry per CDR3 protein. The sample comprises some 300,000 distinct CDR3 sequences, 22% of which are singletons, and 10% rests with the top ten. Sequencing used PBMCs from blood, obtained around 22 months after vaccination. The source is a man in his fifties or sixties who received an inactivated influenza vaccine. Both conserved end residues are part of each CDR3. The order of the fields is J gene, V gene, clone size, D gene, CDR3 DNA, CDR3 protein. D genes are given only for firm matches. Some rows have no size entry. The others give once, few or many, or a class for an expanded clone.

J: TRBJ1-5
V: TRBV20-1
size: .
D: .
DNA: TGCAGTGCTAGAGATAGCTCAGGGAAGGAGCCCCAGCATTTT
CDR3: CSARDSSGKEPQHF

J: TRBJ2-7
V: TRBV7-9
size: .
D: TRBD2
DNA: TGTGCCAGCAGCTTTGGGGGGGTCGAGCAGTACTTC
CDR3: CASSFGGVEQYF

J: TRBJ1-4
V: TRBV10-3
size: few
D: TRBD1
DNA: TGTGCCATCGGGGGACAGATTAATGAAAAACTGTTTTTT
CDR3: CAIGGQINEKLFF

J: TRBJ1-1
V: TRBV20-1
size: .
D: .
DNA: TGCAGTGTAGAAGGGGTTGAAGCTTTCTTT
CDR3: CSVEGVEAFF

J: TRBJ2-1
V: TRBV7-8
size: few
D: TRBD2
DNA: TGTGCCAGCAGCTCCAGGACTAGCGGGGGGACAAGCTCCTACAATGAGCAGTTCTTC
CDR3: CASSSRTSGGTSSYNEQFF

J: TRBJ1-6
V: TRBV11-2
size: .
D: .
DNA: TGTGCCAGCAGCTTAGTTAGGGAGTACTGGAGCTCCTATAATTCACCCCTCCACTTT
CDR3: CASSLVREYWSSYNSPLHF

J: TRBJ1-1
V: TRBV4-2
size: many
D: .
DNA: TGTGCCAGCAGCCAAGACAGGGAAACGGCTGAAGCTTTCTTT
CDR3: CASSQDRETAEAFF

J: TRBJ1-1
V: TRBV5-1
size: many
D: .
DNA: TGCGCCAGCAGGGAGGGATCGAACACTGAAGCTTTCTTT
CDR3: CASREGSNTEAFF

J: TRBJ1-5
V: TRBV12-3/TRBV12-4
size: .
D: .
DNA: TGTGCCAGCAGTTTAGCATCGATGAATCAGCCCCAGCATTTT
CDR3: CASSLASMNQPQHF

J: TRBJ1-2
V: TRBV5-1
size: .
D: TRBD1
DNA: TGCGCCAGCAGCTTGGCCCAGGGGGTCGGGGTTAACTATGGCTACACCTTC
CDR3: CASSLAQGVGVNYGYTF

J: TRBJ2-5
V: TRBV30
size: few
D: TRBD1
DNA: TGTGCCTGGAGAGGAGGCGTCCATAGAAGGGACAGTGCGGACCAAGAGACCCAGTACTTC
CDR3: CAWRGGVHRRDSADQETQYF

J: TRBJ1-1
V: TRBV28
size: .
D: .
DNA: TGTGCCAGCAGTTTGCGGGGGGTGACTGAAGCTTTCTTT
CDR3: CASSLRGVTEAFF

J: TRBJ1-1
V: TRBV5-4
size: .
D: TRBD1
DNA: TGTGCCAGCACCTCCTCGGGACAGGGGGGAACTGAAGCTTTCTTT
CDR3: CASTSSGQGGTEAFF

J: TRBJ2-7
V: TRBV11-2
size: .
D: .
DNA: TGTGCCAGCAGCTTAGACGCTGCCTCGGGGCAGTACTTC
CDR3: CASSLDAASGQYF

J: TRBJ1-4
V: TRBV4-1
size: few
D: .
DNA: TGCGCCAGCAGCCAAGACAGGGCTGGCGAAAAACTGTTTTTT
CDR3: CASSQDRAGEKLFF

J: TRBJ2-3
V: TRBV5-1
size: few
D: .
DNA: TGCGCCAGCAGCTTGGACGGAGGACGCACAGATACGCAGTATTTT
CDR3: CASSLDGGRTDTQYF

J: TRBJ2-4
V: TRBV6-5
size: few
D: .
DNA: TGTGCCAGCAGTTACTCGACCGGGCGTGGAAACATTCAGTACTTC
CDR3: CASSYSTGRGNIQYF